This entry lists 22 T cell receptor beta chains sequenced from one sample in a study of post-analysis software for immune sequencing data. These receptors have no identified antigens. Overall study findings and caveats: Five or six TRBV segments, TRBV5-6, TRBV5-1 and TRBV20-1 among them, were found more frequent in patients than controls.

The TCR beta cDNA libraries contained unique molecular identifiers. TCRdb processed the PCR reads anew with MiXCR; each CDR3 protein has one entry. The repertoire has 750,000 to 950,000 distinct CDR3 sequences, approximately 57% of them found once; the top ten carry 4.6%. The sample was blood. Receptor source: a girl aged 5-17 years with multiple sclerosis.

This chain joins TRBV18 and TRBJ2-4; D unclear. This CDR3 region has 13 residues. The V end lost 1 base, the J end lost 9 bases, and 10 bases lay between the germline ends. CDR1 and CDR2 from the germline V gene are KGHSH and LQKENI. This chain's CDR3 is CASSPLALGIQYF. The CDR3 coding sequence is TGTGCCAGCTCACCACTAGCCTTGGGCATTCAGTACTTC.

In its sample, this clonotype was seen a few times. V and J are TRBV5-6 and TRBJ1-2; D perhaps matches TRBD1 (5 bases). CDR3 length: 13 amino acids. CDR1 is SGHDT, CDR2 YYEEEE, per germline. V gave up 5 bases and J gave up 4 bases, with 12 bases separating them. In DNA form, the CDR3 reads TGTGCCAGCAGGGCTCCCGGGGCCTATGGCTACACCTTC. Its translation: CASRAPGAYGYTF.

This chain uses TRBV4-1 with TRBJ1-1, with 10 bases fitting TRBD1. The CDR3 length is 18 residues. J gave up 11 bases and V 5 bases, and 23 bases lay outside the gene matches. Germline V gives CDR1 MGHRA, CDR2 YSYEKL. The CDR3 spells CASSRQTLTVGQGKQAFF. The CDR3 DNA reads TGCGCCAGCAGCAGACAGACCCTTACCGTGGGACAGGGGAAACAGGCTTTCTTT.

CDR3 amino acids: CSVTRDWGGSEQFF. CDR3 in DNA: TGCAGCGTGACCCGGGACTGGGGGGGGAGTGAGCAGTTCTTC. The rearrangement joins TRBV29-1 to TRBJ2-1; 7 positions match TRBD2. Germline CDR1 reads SQVTM; CDR2 reads ANQGSEA. The V gene end was trimmed by 6 bases and the J gene end by 9 bases; junction bases not matched to a gene: 14. This CDR3 comprises 14 residues.

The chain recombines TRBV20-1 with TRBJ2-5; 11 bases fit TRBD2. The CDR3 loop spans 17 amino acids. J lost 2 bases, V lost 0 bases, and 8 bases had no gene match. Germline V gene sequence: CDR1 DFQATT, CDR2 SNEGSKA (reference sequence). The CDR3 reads CSARDVAGGLRQETQYF. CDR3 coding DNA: TGCAGTGCTAGAGACGTAGCGGGGGGGTTAAGACAAGAGACCCAGTACTTC.

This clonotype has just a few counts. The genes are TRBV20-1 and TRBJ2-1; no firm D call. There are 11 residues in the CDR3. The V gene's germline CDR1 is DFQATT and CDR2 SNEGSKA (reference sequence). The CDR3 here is CSLIDHNEQFF. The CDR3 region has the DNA TGCAGCCTCATAGATCACAATGAGCAGTTCTTC.

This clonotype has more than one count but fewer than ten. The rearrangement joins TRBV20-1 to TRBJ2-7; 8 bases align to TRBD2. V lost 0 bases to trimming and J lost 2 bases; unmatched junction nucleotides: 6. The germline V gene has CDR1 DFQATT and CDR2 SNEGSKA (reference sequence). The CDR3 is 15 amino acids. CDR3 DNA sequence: TGCAGTGCTAGAGATAGTAGCGGGATGGCCTACGAGCAGTACTTC. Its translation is CSARDSSGMAYEQYF.

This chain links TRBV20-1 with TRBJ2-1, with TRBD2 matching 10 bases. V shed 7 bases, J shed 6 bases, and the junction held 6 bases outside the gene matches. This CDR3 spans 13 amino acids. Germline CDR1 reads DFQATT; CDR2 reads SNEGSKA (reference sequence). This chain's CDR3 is CSGSSGRANEQFF. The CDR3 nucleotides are TGCAGTGGGTCGAGCGGGAGGGCCAATGAGCAGTTCTTC.

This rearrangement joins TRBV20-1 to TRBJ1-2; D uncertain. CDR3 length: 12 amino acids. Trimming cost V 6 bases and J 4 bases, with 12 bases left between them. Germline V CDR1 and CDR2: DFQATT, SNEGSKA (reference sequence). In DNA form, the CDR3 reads TGCAGTGCCAGTGAGGGTAGCTATGGCTACACCTTC. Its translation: CSASEGSYGYTF.

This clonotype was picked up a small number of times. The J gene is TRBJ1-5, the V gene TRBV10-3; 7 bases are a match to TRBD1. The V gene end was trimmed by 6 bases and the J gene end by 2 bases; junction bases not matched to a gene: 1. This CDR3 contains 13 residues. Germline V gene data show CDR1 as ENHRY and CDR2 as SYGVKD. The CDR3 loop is CAISGTGNQPQHF. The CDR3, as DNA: TGTGCCATCAGCGGGACAGGCAATCAGCCCCAGCATTTT.

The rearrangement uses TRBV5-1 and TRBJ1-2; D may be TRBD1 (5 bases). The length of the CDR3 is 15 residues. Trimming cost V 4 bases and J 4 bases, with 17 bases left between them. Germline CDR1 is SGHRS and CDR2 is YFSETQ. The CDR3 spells CASSPQDTESYGYTF. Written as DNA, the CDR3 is TGCGCCAGCAGCCCACAGGACACCGAGAGCTATGGCTACACCTTC.

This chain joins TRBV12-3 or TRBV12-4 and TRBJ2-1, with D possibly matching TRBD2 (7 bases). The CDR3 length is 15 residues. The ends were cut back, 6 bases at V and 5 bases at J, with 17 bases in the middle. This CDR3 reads CASSLGGPRDNEQFF. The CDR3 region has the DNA TGTGCCAGCAGCCTGGGGGGGCCGCGGGACAATGAGCAGTTCTTC.

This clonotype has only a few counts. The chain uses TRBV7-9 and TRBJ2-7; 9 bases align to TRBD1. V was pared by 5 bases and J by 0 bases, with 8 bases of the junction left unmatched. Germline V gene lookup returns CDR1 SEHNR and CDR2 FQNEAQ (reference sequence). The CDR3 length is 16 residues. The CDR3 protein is CASSNVRQGGSYEQYF. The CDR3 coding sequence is TGTGCCAGCAGCAATGTTCGACAGGGGGGCTCCTACGAGCAGTACTTC.

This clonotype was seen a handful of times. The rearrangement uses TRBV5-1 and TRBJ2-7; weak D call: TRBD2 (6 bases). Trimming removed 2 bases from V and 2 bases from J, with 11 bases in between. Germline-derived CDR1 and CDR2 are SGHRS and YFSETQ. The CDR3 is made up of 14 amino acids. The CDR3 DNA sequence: TGCGCCAGCAGCTTCCTGACGGGAGCCTACGAGCAGTACTTC. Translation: CASSFLTGAYEQYF.

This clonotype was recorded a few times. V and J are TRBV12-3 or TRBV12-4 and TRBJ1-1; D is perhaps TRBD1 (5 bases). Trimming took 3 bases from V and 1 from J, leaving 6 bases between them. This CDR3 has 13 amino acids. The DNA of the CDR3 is TGTGCCAGCAGTTTTGGGACGAACACTGAAGCTTTCTTT. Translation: CASSFGTNTEAFF.

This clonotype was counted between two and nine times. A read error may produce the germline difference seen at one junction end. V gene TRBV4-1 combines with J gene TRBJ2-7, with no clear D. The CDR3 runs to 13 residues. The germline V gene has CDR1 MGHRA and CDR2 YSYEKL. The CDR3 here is CAGSLMTSYEQYF. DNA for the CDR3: TGCGCCGGCAGCCTTATGACTTCATACGAGCAGTACTTC.

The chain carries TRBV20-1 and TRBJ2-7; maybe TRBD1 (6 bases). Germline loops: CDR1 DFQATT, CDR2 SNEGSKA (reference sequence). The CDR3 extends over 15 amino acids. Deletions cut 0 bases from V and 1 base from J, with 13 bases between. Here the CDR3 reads CSAREGAWWSYEQYF. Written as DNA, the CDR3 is TGCAGTGCTAGAGAGGGGGCCTGGTGGTCCTACGAGCAGTACTTC.

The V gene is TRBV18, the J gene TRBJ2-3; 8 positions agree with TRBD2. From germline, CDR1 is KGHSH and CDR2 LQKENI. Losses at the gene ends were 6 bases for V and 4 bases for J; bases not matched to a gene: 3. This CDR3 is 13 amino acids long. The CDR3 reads CASSLGRADTQYF. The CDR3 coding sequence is TGTGCCAGCTCCCTCGGGAGGGCAGATACGCAGTATTTT.

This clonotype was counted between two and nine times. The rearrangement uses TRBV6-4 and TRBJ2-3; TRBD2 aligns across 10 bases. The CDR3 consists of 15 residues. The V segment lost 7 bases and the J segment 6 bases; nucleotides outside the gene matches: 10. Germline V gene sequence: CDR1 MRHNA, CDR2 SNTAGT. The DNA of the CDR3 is TGTGCCAGCAATCCAAGCGGGGGGGAACATGATACGCAGTATTTT. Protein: CASNPSGGEHDTQYF.

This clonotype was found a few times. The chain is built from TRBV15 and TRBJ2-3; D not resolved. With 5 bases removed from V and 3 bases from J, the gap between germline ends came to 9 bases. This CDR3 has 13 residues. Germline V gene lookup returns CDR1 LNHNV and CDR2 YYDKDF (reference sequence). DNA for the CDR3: TGTGCCACCAGCCTTCTAATAACAGATACGCAGTATTTT. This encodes CATSLLITDTQYF.

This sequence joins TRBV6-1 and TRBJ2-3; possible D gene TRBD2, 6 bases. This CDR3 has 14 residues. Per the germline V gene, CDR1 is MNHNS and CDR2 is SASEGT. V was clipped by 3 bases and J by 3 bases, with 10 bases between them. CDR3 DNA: TGTGCCAGCAGTGAGCCGGGACTTACAGATACGCAGTATTTT. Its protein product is CASSEPGLTDTQYF.

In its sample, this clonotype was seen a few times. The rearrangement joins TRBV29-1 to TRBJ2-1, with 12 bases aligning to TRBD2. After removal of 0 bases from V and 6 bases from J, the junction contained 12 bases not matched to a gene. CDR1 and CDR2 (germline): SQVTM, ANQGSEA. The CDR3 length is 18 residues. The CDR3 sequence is CSVEDWTSGEVAVNEQFF. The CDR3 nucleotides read TGCAGCGTTGAAGACTGGACTAGCGGGGAGGTAGCAGTCAATGAGCAGTTCTTC.